This T cell receptor beta chain was sequenced for a study of control samples from healthy donors and cancer patients. Concerning this clone itself: One junction end does not reproduce the germline sequence, and a read error may be involved.

Some clones are missing from TCRdb's copy, which holds only in-frame ones; the method was immunoSEQ multiplex PCR. The sample records 68,000 or so clones, approximately 86% being singletons. The sample taken for sequencing was blood. This sequence originates from a man aged 55 to 70 in good health.

This CDR3 is CASGEGRRSSYNSPLHF. The CDR3 coding sequence is TGTGCCAGCGGTGAGGGGCGGAGAAGCTCCTATAATTCACCCCTCCACTTT. The chain has TRBV6-1 and TRBJ1-6; perhaps TRBD1 as D (5 bases). The CDR3 has 17 residues. Per germline, CDR1 MNHNS and CDR2 SASEGT.